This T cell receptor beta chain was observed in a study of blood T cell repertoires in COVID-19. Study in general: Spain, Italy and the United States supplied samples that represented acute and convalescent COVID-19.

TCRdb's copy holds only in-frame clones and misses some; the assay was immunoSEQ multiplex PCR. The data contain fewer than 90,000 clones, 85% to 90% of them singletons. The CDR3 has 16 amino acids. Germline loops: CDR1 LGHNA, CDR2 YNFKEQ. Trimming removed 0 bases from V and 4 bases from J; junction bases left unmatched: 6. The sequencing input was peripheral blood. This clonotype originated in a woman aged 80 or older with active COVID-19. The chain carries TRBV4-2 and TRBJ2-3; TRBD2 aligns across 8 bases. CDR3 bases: TGTGCCAGCAGCCAAGACAGCGGGAGTCGTGCAGATACGCAGTATTTT. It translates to CASSQDSGSRADTQYF.